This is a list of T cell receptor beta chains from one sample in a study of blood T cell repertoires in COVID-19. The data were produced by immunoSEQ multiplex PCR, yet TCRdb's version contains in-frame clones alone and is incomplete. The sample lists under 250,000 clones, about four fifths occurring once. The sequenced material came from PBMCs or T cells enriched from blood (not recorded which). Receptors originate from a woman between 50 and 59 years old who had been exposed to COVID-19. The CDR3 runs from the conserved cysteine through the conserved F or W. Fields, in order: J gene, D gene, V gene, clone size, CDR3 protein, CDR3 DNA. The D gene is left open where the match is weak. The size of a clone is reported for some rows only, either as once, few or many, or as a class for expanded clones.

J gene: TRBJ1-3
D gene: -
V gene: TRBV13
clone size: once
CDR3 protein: CASSSSSGGNTIYF
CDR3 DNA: TGTGCCAGCAGCTCATCCTCAGGGGGAAACACCATATATTTT

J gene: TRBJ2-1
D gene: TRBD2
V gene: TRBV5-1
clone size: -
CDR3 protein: CASSLASGGLSYNEQFF
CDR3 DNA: TGCGCCAGCAGCTTGGCCAGCGGGGGGCTTTCCTACAATGAGCAGTTCTTC

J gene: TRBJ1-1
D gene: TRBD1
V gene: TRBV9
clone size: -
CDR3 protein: CASSSMLGGAGAAFF
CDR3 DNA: TGTGCCAGCAGCTCCATGTTAGGGGGCGCCGGTGCAGCTTTCTTT

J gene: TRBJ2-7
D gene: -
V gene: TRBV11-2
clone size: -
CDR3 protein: CASSLVGGQSVYEQYF
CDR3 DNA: TGTGCCAGCAGCTTAGTCGGCGGACAGTCTGTGTACGAGCAGTACTTC

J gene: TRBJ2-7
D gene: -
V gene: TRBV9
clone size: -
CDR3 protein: CASSVSPGAGHEQYF
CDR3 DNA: TGTGCCAGCAGCGTAAGCCCAGGGGCGGGCCACGAGCAGTACTTC

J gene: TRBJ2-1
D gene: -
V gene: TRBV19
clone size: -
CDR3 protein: CASSIRAWGNYPNEQFF
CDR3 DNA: TGTGCCAGTAGCATTCGGGCCTGGGGCAACTATCCCAATGAGCAGTTCTTC

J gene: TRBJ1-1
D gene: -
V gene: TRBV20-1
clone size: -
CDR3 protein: CSAGWTAEAFF
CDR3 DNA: TGCAGTGCTGGATGGACAGCTGAAGCTTTCTTT

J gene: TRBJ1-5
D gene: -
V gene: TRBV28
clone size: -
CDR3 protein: CASNTGGGVSNQPQHF
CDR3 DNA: TGTGCCAGCAATACGGGGGGGGGTGTCAGCAATCAGCCCCAGCATTTT

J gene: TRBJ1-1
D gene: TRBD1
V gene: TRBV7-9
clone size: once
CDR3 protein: CASSPDRVAGTEAFF
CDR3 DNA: TGTGCCAGCAGCCCGGACAGGGTTGCAGGCACTGAAGCTTTCTTT

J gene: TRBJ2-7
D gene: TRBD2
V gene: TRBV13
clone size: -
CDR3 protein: CASTRGVGYEQYF
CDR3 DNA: TGTGCCAGCACCCGGGGGGTGGGGTACGAGCAGTACTTC

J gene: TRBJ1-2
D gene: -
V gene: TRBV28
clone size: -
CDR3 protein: CASRGRRPYGYTF
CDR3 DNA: TGTGCCAGCAGGGGCAGACGGCCCTATGGCTACACCTTC

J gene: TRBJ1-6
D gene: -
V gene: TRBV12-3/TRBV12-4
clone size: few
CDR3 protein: CASSLYRNSPLHF
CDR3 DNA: TGTGCCAGCAGTTTATACAGGAATTCACCCCTCCACTTT

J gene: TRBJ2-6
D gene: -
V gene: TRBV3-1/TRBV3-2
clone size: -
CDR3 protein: CASSQAGFGANVLTF
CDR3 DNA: TGTGCCAGCAGCCAAGCAGGTTTTGGGGCCAACGTCCTGACTTTC

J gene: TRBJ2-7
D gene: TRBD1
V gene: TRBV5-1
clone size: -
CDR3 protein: CASSLLDRGGYEQYF
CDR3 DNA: TGCGCCAGCAGCTTGCTGGACAGGGGAGGGTACGAGCAGTACTTC

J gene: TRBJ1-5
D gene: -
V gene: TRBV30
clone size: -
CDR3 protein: CAWNFAGGNQPQHF
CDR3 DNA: TGTGCCTGGAATTTCGCAGGGGGCAATCAGCCCCAGCATTTT

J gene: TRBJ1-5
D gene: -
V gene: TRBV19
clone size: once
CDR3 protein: CASSIAPYQPQHF
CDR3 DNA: TGTGCCAGTAGTATAGCCCCGTATCAGCCCCAGCATTTT

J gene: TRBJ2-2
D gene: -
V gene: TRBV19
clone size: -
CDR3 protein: CASQDIPNTGELFF
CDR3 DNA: TGTGCCAGTCAAGACATCCCGAACACCGGGGAGCTGTTTTTT

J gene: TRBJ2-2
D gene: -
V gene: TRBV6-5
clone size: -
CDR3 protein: CASSYEDTGELFF
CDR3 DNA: TGTGCCAGCAGTTACGAGGACACCGGGGAGCTGTTTTTT

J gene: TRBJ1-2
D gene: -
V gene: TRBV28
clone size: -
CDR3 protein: CATTDNFYGYTF
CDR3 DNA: TGTGCCACCACGGACAACTTCTATGGCTACACCTTC

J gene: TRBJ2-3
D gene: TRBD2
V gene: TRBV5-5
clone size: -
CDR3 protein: CASSSGLAGRTDTQYF
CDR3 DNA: TGTGCCAGCAGCTCGGGACTAGCGGGAAGGACAGATACGCAGTATTTT